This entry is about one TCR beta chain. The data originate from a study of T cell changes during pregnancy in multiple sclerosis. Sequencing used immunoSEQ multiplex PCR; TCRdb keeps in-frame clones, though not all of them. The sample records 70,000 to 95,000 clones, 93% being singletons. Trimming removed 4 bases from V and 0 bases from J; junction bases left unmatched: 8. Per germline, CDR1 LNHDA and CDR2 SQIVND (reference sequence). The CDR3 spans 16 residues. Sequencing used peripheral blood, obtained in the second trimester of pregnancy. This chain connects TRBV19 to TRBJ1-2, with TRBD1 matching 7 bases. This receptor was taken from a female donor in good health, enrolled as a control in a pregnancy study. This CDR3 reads CASSNLDRDTNYGYTF. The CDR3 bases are TGTGCCAGTAGTAACCTAGACAGGGACACTAACTATGGCTACACCTTC.